This passage covers 29 T cell receptor beta chains from one sample sequenced in a study of radiotherapy plus CTLA-4 blockade in lung cancer. Profiling relied on immunoSEQ multiplex PCR, and the TCRdb table lists in-frame clones only, not all of them. The data show around 100,000 clones, approximately 80% seen once. The source material was peripheral blood, sampled from a patient treated with radiotherapy plus ipilimumab. The receptors here all came from a human donor with non-small cell lung cancer that progressed on radiotherapy plus ipilimumab. Some clones in this sample may be carry-over from other donors' samples.

The J gene is TRBJ1-6, the V gene TRBV27; 9 nucleotides match TRBD1. Germline CDR1 reads MNHEY; CDR2 reads SMNVEV (reference sequence). The CDR3 length is 15 residues. V dropped 4 bases and J dropped 9; count of bases not matched to a gene: 7. CDR3: CASSWDRDEGSPLHF. DNA of the CDR3: TGTGCCAGCAGTTGGGACAGGGATGAAGGTTCACCCCTCCACTTT.

This clone was counted between two and nine times. The chain uses TRBV7-8 and TRBJ1-4; no clear D gene. CDR3 length: 15 amino acids. The V end lost 1 base, the J end lost 3 bases, and 9 bases lay between the germline ends. Germline CDR1 and CDR2: SGHVS and FQNEAQ. CDR3 region: CASSLVYSPNEKLFF. The CDR3 coding sequence is TGTGCCAGCAGCTTAGTCTACAGCCCTAATGAAAAACTGTTTTTT.

The chain couples TRBV7-2 to TRBJ1-1; 7 bases are shared with TRBD1. The J segment lost 7 bases and the V segment lost 1 base, leaving 3 bases of the junction unmatched. The CDR3 covers 13 residues. CDR1 and CDR2 (germline): SGHTA, FQGNSA. CDR3 nucleotide sequence: TGTGCCAGCAGCTTAGGGGACAGCTTTGAAGCTTTCTTT. This encodes CASSLGDSFEAFF. Full variable domain (remainder filled in from reference TRBV7-2 and TRBJ1-1): GAGVSQSPSNKVTEKGKDVELRCDPISGHTALYWYRQSLGQGLEFLIYFQGNSAPDKSGLPSDRFSAERTGGSVSTLTIQRTQQEDSAVYLCASSLGDSFEAFFGQGTRLTVV.

This chain connects TRBV7-8 to TRBJ1-2, with 9 nucleotides matching TRBD1. Germline V gene data show CDR1 as SGHVS and CDR2 as FQNEAQ. This CDR3 contains 14 residues. Trimming at V came to 5 bases and at J to 5 bases, leaving 6 bases not matched to a gene. The CDR3 nucleotides are TGTGCCAGCAGCCCTGGGACAGGGACGTATGGCTACACCTTC. Its protein is CASSPGTGTYGYTF.

The CDR3 DNA reads as TGTGCCAGCAGCTTAGCGGGTTTGGCAGGCTCTGGAAACACCATATATTTT. Translating it yields CASSLAGLAGSGNTIYF. V and J are TRBV7-2 and TRBJ1-3; D is undetermined. There are 17 residues in the CDR3. Trimming removed 0 bases at V and 0 bases at J, with 12 bases between. Germline V gene data show CDR1 as SGHTA and CDR2 as FQGNSA.

The CDR3 sequence: CASSLRVKETQYF. The CDR3 DNA sequence: TGTGCCAGCAGCTTGCGGGTAAAAGAGACCCAGTACTTC. The chain is built from TRBV5-6 and TRBJ2-5; D is uncertain. Between the trimmed V and J ends, which lost 1 base and 3 bases, there was a span of 7 bases. Germline V lookup: CDR1 SGHDT, CDR2 YYEEEE. This CDR3 is built from 13 residues.

This clone was recorded a few times. J is TRBJ2-7 and V is TRBV4-1; unclear D gene. CDR1 is MGHRA, CDR2 YSYEKL, per germline. There are 11 residues in the CDR3. The V end lost 0 bases, the J end lost 4 bases, and 1 base lay between the germline ends. The DNA of the CDR3 is TGCGCCAGCAGCCAAGAGTACGAGCAGTACTTC. It yields the protein CASSQEYEQYF.

This chain links TRBV18 with TRBJ1-1, with no clear D. In germline, CDR1 is KGHSH, CDR2 LQKENI. V lost 6 bases and J lost 5, with 19 bases in between. This CDR3 is built from 15 residues. The CDR3: CASSSFVTGRTEAFF. The CDR3 nucleotides read TGTGCCAGCTCCTCGTTCGTAACTGGGCGAACTGAAGCTTTCTTT.

The gene calls are TRBV4-2 and TRBJ1-5, with TRBD1 as a possible D gene (5 bases). The CDR3 runs to 16 residues. The V gene lost 0 bases and the J gene lost 0 bases, with 9 bases spanning the gap. Germline V gene lookup returns CDR1 LGHNA and CDR2 YNFKEQ. CDR3 amino acids: CASSQDRGISNQPQHF. For the CDR3, the DNA is TGTGCCAGCAGCCAAGATCGGGGGATTAGCAATCAGCCCCAGCATTTT.

The chain uses TRBV13 and TRBJ1-2; no clear D. The ends were cut back, 2 bases at V and 8 bases at J, with 21 bases in the middle. CDR1 and CDR2 (germline): PRHDT, FYEKMQ (reference sequence). The CDR3 sequence is 16 residues long. The DNA for the CDR3 is TGTGCCAGCAGCTTAAGGCGCGCCGGACTTTTGCGAGGCTACACCTTC. Residues: CASSLRRAGLLRGYTF. Looking up the rest from reference TRBV13 and TRBJ1-2 gives the full variable domain: AAGVIQSPRHLIKEKRETATLKCYPIPRHDTVYWYQQGPGQDPQFLISFYEKMQSDKGSIPDRFSAQQFSDYHSELNMSSLELGDSALYFCASSLRRAGLLRGYTFGSGTRLTVV.

This clone was found a few times. The chain joins TRBV7-3 to TRBJ1-2; D unresolved. Germline CDR1 reads SGHTA; CDR2 reads FQGTGA. V lost 1 base and J lost 3, with 6 bases in between. The CDR3 sequence is 13 residues long. This chain's CDR3 is CASSLRDDYGYTF. CDR3 sequence (DNA): TGTGCCAGCAGCTTAAGGGATGACTATGGCTACACCTTC.

This chain connects TRBV2 to TRBJ1-1; D gene unclear. V was clipped by 6 bases and J by 0 bases, with 2 bases between them. Germline CDR1 SNHLY, CDR2 FYNNEI. The CDR3 is made up of 11 amino acids. The CDR3 coding sequence is TGTGCCAGCAGAATGAACACTGAAGCTTTCTTT. This gives the protein CASRMNTEAFF.

With respect to this clone: Within the sample, other DNA sequences also encode this same CDR3. The chain combines TRBV19 with TRBJ2-7; 11 bases line up with TRBD1. The CDR3 is made up of 15 amino acids. The V gene's germline CDR1 is LNHDA and CDR2 SQIVND (reference sequence). Unmatched junction bases numbered 5, after V lost 6 bases and J lost 1 base. The CDR3 sequence is CASRQGQGVSYEQYF. CDR3 sequence (DNA): TGTGCCAGTAGGCAGGGACAGGGGGTTTCCTACGAGCAGTACTTC.

This chain links TRBV15 with TRBJ2-7; no clear D gene. V lost 8 bases and J 2 bases, leaving 22 bases between the germline ends. Germline V gene lookup returns CDR1 LNHNV and CDR2 YYDKDF (reference sequence). The length of the CDR3 is 16 residues. The CDR3 DNA reads as TGTGCCACCTTCTACGCCGACGCTAGTCTCACCTACGAGCAGTACTTC. This codes for CATFYADASLTYEQYF.

This chain joins TRBV4-3 and TRBJ1-5; D not resolved. Germline values: CDR1 LGHNA, CDR2 YSLEER. The CDR3 is 13 residues long. Trimming left V 5 bases short and J 2 bases short, with 7 bases between. CDR3 loop: CASSGARNQPQHF. As DNA, the CDR3 is TGCGCCAGCAGCGGAGCGCGCAATCAGCCCCAGCATTTT.

This clone was counted only a few times. The chain carries TRBV7-2 and TRBJ2-6; D possibly corresponds to TRBD1 (5 bases). The CDR3 has 17 amino acids. Deletions cut 3 bases from V and 0 bases from J, with 12 bases between. Germline CDR1 SGHTA, CDR2 FQGNSA. CDR3 DNA sequence: TGTGCCAGCAGCTTTCAGGGCGATCCCTCTGGGGCCAACGTCCTGACTTTC. It specifies CASSFQGDPSGANVLTF.

The chain links TRBV7-2 to TRBJ2-7; 8 positions agree with TRBD1. The CDR3 has 15 residues. From germline, CDR1 is SGHTA and CDR2 FQGNSA. The junction had 8 bases not matched to a gene; V was cut back by 6 bases and J by 1 base. This CDR3 is CASRPGTGTSYEQYF. The CDR3 region has the DNA TGTGCCAGCAGGCCCGGGACAGGCACTTCCTACGAGCAGTACTTC.

The J gene is TRBJ2-3, the V gene TRBV7-3, with D perhaps given as TRBD1 or TRBD2 (7 bases each). The CDR3 consists of 14 residues. The V and J ends lost 5 bases and 5 bases respectively, with 14 bases between them. CDR1 SGHTA and CDR2 FQGTGA come from the germline V gene. In nucleotides, the CDR3 is TGTGCCAGCAGCCCAGGGGGGGCAGGAGATACGCAGTATTTT. It yields the protein CASSPGGAGDTQYF. The complete variable domain, with remaining parts taken from reference TRBV7-3 and TRBJ2-3, reads GAGVSQTPSNKVTEKGKYVELRCDPISGHTALYWYRQSLGQGPEFLIYFQGTGAADDSGLPNDRFFAVRPEGSVSTLKIQRTERGDSAVYLCASSPGGAGDTQYFGPGTRLTVL.

This clone was seen a handful of times. The chain has TRBV7-3 and TRBJ1-1; 7 bases match TRBD1. Trimming took 5 bases from V and 4 from J; bases not matched to a gene: 4. The CDR3 has 13 residues. CDR1 and CDR2 (germline): SGHTA, FQGTGA. The CDR3 bases are TGTGCCAGCAGCGCCTACAGGGGCACTGAAGCTTTCTTT. Translation: CASSAYRGTEAFF. The variable domain in full, with the rest retrieved from reference TRBV7-3 and TRBJ1-1, is GAGVSQTPSNKVTEKGKYVELRCDPISGHTALYWYRQSLGQGPEFLIYFQGTGAADDSGLPNDRFFAVRPEGSVSTLKIQRTERGDSAVYLCASSAYRGTEAFFGQGTRLTVV.

The chain combines TRBV2 with TRBJ2-5; possible D gene TRBD1, 6 bases. The germline V gene has CDR1 SNHLY and CDR2 FYNNEI. This CDR3 region has 12 residues. V was trimmed by 4 bases and J by 3 bases, leaving 6 bases between them. CDR3 region: CASSAGEETQYF. DNA for the CDR3: TGTGCCAGCAGTGCAGGGGAAGAGACCCAGTACTTC.

V usage is TRBV11-2 and J usage is TRBJ2-2; D possibly matches TRBD1 or TRBD2 (7 bases each). The germline V gene has CDR1 SGHAT and CDR2 FQNNGV. This CDR3 comprises 17 residues. V dropped 4 bases and J dropped 0 bases, with 15 bases sitting between them. The CDR3, as DNA: TGTGCCAGCAGCTCGTTCAGGGGGGGAACGAACACCGGGGAGCTGTTTTTT. It specifies CASSSFRGGTNTGELFF. Drawing the rest from reference TRBV11-2 and TRBJ2-2, the complete variable domain is EAGVAQSPRYKIIEKRQSVAFWCNPISGHATLYWYQQILGQGPKLLIQFQNNGVVDDSQLPKDRFSAERLKGVDSTLKIQPAKLEDSAVYLCASSSFRGGTNTGELFFGEGSRLTVL.

CDR3 DNA: TGTGCCAGCACCGAAGTTCCTCGCGGCTCCTACGAGCAGTACTTC. Translated, it gives CASTEVPRGSYEQYF. This chain joins TRBV6-5 and TRBJ2-7, with no clear D. Germline assignment: CDR1 MNHEY and CDR2 SVGAGI. The CDR3 consists of 15 residues. V lost 7 bases to trimming and J lost 0 bases, with 16 bases between them.

The V and J genes are TRBV11-2 and TRBJ1-2; TRBD1 is a possible D gene (5 bases). V was pared by 5 bases and J by 8 bases, with 24 bases between. CDR3 length: 16 amino acids. Germline V CDR1 and CDR2: SGHAT, FQNNGV. The CDR3: CASSTPRLGLDNGYTF. The CDR3 DNA reads as TGTGCCAGCAGCACGCCCCGTCTTGGTCTGGACAACGGCTACACCTTC.

The chain joins TRBV7-2 to TRBJ1-2; D remains ambiguous. The CDR3 loop spans 15 amino acids. Germline-derived CDR1 and CDR2 are SGHTA and FQGNSA. Trimming shortened V by 6 bases and J by 5 bases, and 19 bases separated the two germline ends. CDR3 DNA sequence: TGTGCCAGCAGGTCACAGCCCCGTGGGAGTTATGGCTACACCTTC. This sequence encodes CASRSQPRGSYGYTF.

The chain links TRBV10-3 to TRBJ1-1, with D perhaps matching TRBD1 (5 bases). CDR1 ENHRY and CDR2 SYGVKD come from the germline V gene. The germline V and J ends were trimmed by 4 bases and 1 base, with 13 bases remaining between them. The CDR3 length is 15 residues. The CDR3 DNA follows: TGTGCCATCAGTGCAACGACAGTGGGGAACACTGAAGCTTTCTTT. Translation gives CAISATTVGNTEAFF.

The chain uses TRBV5-6 and TRBJ2-2, with D possibly being TRBD1 (6 bases). The germline V gene has CDR1 SGHDT and CDR2 YYEEEE. This CDR3 comprises 14 residues. V lost 0 bases to trimming and J lost 8 bases, with 11 bases between them. The CDR3: CASSLASGEGELFF. The CDR3 nucleotides are TGTGCCAGCAGCTTGGCCTCAGGGGAGGGGGAGCTGTTTTTT.

The rearrangement links TRBV5-7 to TRBJ1-4, with TRBD1 as a possible D gene (5 bases). TRBV5-7 is reported as an ORF; its role is uncertain. The CDR3 runs to 15 residues. The V end was cut by 1 base, the J end by 5 bases, with 12 bases between. CDR3 residues: CASSLSRVKNEKLFF. The CDR3 DNA follows: TGTGCCAGCAGCTTGAGCAGGGTAAAGAATGAAAAACTGTTTTTT.

The V and J genes are TRBV27 and TRBJ1-5, with no clear D. CDR1 is MNHEY, CDR2 SMNVEV, per germline (reference sequence). V lost 3 bases to trimming and J lost 4 bases, with 10 bases between them. The CDR3 runs to 14 residues. The CDR3 DNA reads as TGTGCCAGCAGTTTTTTGGGGAGAAATCAGCCCCAGCATTTT. This translates into CASSFLGRNQPQHF.

V and J are TRBV14 and TRBJ1-6; D is unclear. Germline CDR1 is SGHDN and CDR2 is FVKESK. CDR3 length: 14 residues. Trimming took 5 bases from V and 9 from J, leaving 14 bases between them. The CDR3 sequence: CASSSNFRGSPLHF. Written as DNA, the CDR3 is TGTGCCAGCAGCTCCAATTTCCGGGGTTCACCCCTCCACTTT. The whole variable domain, remainder taken from reference TRBV14 and TRBJ1-6, is EAGVTQFPSHSVIEKGQTVTLRCDPISGHDNLYWYRRVMGKEIKFLLHFVKESKQDESGMPNNRFLAERTGGTYSTLKVQPAELEDSGVYFCASSSNFRGSPLHFGNGTRLTVT.